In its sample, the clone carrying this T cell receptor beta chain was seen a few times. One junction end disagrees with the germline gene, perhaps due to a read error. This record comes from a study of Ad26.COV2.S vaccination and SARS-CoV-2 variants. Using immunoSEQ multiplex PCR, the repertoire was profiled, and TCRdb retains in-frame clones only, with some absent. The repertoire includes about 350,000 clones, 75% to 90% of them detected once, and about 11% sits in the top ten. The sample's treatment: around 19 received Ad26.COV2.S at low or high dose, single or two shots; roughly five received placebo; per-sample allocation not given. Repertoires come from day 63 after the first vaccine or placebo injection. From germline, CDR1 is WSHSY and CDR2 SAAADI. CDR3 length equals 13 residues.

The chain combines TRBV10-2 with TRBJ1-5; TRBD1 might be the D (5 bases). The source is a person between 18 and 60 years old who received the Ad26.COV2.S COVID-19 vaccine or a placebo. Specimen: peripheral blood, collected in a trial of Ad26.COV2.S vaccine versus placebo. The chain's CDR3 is CASRPGPHSPPHF. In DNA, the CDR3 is TGCGCCAGCAGACCGGGACCACACTCTCCCCCGCATTTT.